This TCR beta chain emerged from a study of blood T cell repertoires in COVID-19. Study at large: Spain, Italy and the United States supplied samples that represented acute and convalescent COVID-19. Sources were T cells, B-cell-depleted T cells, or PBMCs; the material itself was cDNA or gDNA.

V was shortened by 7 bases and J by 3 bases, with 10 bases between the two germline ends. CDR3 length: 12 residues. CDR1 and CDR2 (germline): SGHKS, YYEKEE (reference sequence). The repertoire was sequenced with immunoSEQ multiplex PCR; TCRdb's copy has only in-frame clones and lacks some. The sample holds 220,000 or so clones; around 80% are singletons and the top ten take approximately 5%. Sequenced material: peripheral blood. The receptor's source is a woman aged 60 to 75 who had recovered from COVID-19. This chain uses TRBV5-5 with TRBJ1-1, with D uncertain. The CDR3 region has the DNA TGTGCCAGCTCCCCACGGGACACTGAAGCTTTCTTT. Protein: CASSPRDTEAFF.